This T cell receptor (beta chain) emerged from a study of CD8 T cells in ankylosing spondylitis. Findings and limits, study-wide: What seemed typical of ankylosing spondylitis blood was a TCR beta motif built from 8 or 9 highly homologous variants. Significantly higher representation of disease-linked clones was reported for matched ankylosing spondylitis synovial fluid. Prior literature has documented some motif variants in synovial fluid and blood from reactive arthritis. Disease-associated clones were CD8+ and fairly uncommon in peripheral blood.

A few counts support this clonotype. Its antigen remains unidentified. Germline V gene lookup returns CDR1 MNHEY and CDR2 SMNVEV (reference sequence). The V end lost 3 bases, the J end lost 2 bases, and 13 bases lay between the germline ends. CDR3 length: 15 residues. Construction of TCR beta libraries was performed using quantitative 5'-RACE with molecular barcodes. TCRdb reprocessed the 5' RACE reads via MiXCR and lists one record per CDR3 protein. The repertoire holds some 800,000 distinct CDR3 sequences, with about an eighth as singletons. This chain uses TRBV27 with TRBJ1-2, with D uncertain. This receptor was identified in a male donor with ankylosing spondylitis. Source material: blood, either unsorted or a sorted T cell fraction (not recorded which). The CDR3 spells CASSLVGIANYGYTF. Written as DNA, the CDR3 is TGTGCCAGCAGTTTGGTCGGGATCGCCAACTATGGCTACACCTTC.